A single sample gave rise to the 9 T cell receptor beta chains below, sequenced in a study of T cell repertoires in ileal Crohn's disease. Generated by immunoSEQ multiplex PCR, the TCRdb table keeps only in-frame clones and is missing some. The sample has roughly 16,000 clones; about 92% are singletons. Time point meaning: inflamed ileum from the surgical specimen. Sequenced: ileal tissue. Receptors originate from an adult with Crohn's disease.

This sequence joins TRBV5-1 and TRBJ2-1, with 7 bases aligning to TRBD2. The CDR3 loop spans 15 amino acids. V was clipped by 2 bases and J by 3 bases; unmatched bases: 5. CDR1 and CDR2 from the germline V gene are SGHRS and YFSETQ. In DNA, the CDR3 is TGCGCCAGCAGCTTACTAGCGACTTTCTACAATGAGCAGTTCTTC. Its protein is CASSLLATFYNEQFF.

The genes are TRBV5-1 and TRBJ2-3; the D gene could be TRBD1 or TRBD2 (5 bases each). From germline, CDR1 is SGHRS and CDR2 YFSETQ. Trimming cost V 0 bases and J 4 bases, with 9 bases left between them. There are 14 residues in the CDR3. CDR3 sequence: CASSLAVGADTQYF. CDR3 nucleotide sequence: TGCGCCAGCAGCTTGGCGGTGGGGGCAGATACGCAGTATTTT.

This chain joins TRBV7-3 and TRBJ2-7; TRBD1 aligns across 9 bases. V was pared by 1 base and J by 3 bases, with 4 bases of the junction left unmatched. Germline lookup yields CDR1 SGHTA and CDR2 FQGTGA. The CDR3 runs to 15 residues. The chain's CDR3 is CASSLNPGQGYEQYF. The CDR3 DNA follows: TGTGCCAGCAGCTTAAACCCGGGACAGGGCTACGAGCAGTACTTC.

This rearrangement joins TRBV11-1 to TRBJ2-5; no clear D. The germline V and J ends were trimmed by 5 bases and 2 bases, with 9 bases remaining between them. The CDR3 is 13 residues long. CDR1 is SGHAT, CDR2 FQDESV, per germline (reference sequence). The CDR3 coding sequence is TGTGCCAGCAGCCTAGGACCTCAAGAGACCCAGTACTTC. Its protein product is CASSLGPQETQYF.

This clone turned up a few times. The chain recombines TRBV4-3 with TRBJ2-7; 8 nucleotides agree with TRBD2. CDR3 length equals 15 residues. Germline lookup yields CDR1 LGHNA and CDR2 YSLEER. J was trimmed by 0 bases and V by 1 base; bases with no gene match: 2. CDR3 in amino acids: CASSQAAGASYEQYF. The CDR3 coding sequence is TGCGCCAGCAGCCAAGCAGCGGGGGCCTCCTACGAGCAGTACTTC.

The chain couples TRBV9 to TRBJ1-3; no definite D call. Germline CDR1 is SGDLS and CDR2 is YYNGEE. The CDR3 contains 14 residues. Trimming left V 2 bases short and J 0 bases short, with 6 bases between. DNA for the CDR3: TGTGCCAGCAGCGTTGGGCGCTCTGGAAACACCATATATTTT. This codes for CASSVGRSGNTIYF.

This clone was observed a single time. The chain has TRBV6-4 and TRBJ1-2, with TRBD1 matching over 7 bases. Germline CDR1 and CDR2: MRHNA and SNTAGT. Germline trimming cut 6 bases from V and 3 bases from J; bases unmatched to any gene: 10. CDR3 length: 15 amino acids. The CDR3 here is CASRITGVRDYGYTF. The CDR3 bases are TGTGCCAGCAGGATCACAGGGGTCAGGGACTATGGCTACACCTTC.

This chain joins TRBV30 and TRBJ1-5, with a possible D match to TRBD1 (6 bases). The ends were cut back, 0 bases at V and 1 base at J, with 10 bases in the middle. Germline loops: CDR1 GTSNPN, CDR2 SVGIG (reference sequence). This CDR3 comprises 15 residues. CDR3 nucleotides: TGTGCCTGGAGTGTAGGGGGGATGAGCAATCAGCCCCAGCATTTT. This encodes CAWSVGGMSNQPQHF.

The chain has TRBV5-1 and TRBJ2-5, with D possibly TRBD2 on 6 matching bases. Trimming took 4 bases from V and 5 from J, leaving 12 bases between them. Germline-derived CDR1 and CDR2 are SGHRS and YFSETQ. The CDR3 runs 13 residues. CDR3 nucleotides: TGCGCCAGCAGCAGTGGAGGGCTCGAGACCCAGTACTTC. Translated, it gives CASSSGGLETQYF. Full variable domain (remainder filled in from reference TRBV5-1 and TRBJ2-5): KAGVTQTPRYLIKTRGQQVTLSCSPISGHRSVSWYQQTPGQGLQFLFEYFSETQRNKGNFPGRFSGRQFSNSRSEMNVSTLELGDSALYLCASSSGGLETQYFGPGTRLLVL.